This T cell receptor (beta chain) was obtained from a study of T-cell memory formation after mild COVID-19. In TCRdb, the 5' RACE reads were re-called with MiXCR into one record per CDR3 protein. Seen here are under 650,000 distinct CDR3 sequences, approximately 19% observed once, and the top ten hold 12%. The V gene's germline CDR1 is SGHTA and CDR2 FQGNSA. The CDR3 length is 14 residues. V lost 5 bases to trimming and J lost 7 bases, with 17 bases between them. The rearrangement uses TRBV7-2 and TRBJ1-2; D is ambiguous. Sequences were obtained from PBMCs or a T cell subset sorted from them (not recorded which). This TCR was recovered from an adult woman who had mild COVID-19 (a few samples of this study predate the infection). Cell type and time point are not known. CDR3 DNA: TGTGCCAGCAGCCCCGCTACCACTTTTGGTGGCTACACCTTC. Translation: CASSPATTFGGYTF.